These T cell receptor beta chains were read from a single sample in a study of shared T cell receptors in the human thymus. Generated by immunoSEQ multiplex PCR, the TCRdb table keeps only in-frame clones and is missing some. The data hold some 640,000 clones, with more than 70% observed a single time. These data are also associated with another study on human thymus T cells.

The source material was thymocytes. The receptors shown here come from a boy under two years old with a congenital heart defect. Each CDR3 is given with its conserved first and last residue. Fields, in order: clone size, J gene, V gene, CDR3 protein. Where a row states a size, it is once, few, many or the class of an expanded clone; other rows omit it.

once,TRBJ2-3,TRBV6-5,CASSCRLAGVSDTQYF
.,TRBJ2-7,TRBV7-8,CASSFSYEQYF
.,TRBJ1-5,TRBV28,CASSSRDRASNQPQHF
.,TRBJ2-2,TRBV28,CASTNWTETTGELFF
.,TRBJ2-7,TRBV21-1,CASSRPRNYEQYF
once,TRBJ1-2,TRBV7-9,CASSLWTGGGYGYTF
.,TRBJ2-7,TRBV7-9,CASSSAPTGSWWEQYF
.,TRBJ2-1,TRBV30,CAWRTGQTLTNEQFF
.,TRBJ1-1,TRBV27,CASSHIRGATNTEAFF
.,TRBJ1-5,TRBV2,CASSDSGQKVLLDSNQPQHF
.,TRBJ2-2,TRBV15,CATSRGPSGRVGVTGELFF
.,TRBJ2-7,TRBV20-1,CSASPGGEQYF
.,TRBJ2-7,TRBV11-2,CASSWRRGRGEQYF
.,TRBJ2-7,TRBV18,CASSLTTGTGAYYEQYF
once,TRBJ2-3,TRBV5-4,CASSLRARENTDTQYF
.,TRBJ2-3,TRBV7-9,CASSREASGRAADTQYF
.,TRBJ2-4,TRBV19,CASSNGQGHAKNIQYF
.,TRBJ2-7,TRBV5-3,CAIEAGETYEQYF
.,TRBJ1-1,TRBV5-1,CASSGHRGEGEAFF
.,TRBJ2-7,TRBV7-6,CASSPRERQGPYEQYF
.,TRBJ2-1,TRBV4-1,CASSQDLPGQGGNEQFF
.,TRBJ1-4,TRBV11-2,CASSLRAPKGPYEKLFF